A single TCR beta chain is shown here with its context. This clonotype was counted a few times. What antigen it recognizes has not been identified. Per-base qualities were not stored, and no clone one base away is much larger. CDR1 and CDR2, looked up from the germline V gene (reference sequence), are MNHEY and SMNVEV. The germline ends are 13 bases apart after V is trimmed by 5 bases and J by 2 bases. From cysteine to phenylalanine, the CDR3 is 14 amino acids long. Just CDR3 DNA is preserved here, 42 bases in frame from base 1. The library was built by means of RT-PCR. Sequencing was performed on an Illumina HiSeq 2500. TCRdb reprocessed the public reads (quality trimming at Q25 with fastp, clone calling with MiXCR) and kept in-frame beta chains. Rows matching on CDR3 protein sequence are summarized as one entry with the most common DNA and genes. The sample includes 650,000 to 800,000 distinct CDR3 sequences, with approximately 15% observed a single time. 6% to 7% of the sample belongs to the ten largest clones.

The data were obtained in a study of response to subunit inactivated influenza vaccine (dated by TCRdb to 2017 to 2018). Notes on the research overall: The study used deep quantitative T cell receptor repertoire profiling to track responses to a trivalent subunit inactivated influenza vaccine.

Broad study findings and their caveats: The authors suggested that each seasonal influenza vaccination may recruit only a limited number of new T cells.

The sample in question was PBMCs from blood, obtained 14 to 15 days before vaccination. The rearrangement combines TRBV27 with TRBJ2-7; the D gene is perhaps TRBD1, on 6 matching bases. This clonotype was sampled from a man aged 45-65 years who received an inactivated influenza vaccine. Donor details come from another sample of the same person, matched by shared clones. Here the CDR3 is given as CASSPGTNTYEQYF. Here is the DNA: TGTGCCAGCAGTCCCGGGACAAATACCTACGAGCAGTACTTC.